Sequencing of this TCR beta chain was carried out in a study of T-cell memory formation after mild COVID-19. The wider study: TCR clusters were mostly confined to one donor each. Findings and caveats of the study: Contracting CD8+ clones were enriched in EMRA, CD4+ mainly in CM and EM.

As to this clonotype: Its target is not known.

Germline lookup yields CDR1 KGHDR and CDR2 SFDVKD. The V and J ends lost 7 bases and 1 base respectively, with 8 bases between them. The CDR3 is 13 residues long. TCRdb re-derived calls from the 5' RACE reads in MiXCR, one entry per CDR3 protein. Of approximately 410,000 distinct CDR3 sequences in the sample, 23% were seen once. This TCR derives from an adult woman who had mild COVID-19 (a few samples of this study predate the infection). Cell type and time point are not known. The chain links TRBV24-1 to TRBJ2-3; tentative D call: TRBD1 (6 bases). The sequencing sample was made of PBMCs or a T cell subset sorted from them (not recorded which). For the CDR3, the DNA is TGTGCCACCAGACGACAGGGCACAGATACGCAGTATTTT. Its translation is CATRRQGTDTQYF.